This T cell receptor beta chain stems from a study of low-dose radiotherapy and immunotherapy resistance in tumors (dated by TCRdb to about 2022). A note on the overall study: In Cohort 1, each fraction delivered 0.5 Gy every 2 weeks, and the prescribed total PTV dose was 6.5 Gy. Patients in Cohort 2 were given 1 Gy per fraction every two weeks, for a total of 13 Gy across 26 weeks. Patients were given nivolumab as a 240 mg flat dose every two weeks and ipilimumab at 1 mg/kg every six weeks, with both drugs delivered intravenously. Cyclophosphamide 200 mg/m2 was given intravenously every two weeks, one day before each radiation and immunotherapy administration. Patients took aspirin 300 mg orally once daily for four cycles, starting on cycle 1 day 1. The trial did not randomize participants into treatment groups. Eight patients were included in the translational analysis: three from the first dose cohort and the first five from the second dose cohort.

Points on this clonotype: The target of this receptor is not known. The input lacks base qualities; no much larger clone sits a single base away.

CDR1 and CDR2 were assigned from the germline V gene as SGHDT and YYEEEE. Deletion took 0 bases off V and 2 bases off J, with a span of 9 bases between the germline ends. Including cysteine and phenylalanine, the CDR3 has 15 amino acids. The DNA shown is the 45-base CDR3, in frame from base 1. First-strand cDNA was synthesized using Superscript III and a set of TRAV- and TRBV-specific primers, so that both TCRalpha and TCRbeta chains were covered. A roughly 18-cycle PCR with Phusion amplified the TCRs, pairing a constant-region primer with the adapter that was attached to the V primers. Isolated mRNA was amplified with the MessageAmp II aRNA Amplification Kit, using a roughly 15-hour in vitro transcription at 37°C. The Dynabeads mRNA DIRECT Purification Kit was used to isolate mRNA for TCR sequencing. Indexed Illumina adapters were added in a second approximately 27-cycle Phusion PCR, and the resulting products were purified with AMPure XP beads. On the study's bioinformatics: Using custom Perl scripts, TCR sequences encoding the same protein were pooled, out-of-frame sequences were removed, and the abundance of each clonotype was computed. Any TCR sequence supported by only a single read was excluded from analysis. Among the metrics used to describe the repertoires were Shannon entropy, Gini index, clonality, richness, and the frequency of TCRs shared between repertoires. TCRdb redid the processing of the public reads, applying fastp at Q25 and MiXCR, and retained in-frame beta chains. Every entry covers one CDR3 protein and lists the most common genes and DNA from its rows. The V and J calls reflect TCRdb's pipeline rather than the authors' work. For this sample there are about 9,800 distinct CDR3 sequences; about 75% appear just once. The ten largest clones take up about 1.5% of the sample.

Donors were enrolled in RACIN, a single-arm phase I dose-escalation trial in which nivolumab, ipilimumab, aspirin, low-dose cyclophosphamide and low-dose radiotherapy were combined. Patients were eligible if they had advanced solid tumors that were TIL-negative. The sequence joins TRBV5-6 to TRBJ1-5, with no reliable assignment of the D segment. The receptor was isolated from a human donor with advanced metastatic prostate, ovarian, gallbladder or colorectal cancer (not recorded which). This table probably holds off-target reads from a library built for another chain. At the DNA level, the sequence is TGTGCCAGCAGCTTGGCCCGGGGAGGCAATCAGCCCCAGCATTTT. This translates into CASSLARGGNQPQHF.